These T cell receptor beta chains were read from a single sample in a study of technical replicates of blood from a handful of donors. The protocol was immunoSEQ multiplex PCR, while the TCRdb copy is restricted to in-frame clones and leaves out a portion. This sample yields about 44,000 clones, of which around 96% are seen a single time; 0.37% belongs to the top ten. The sequenced sample was T cells isolated from PBMCs. The receptors come from a human donor in good health. Each CDR3 is given with its conserved first and last residue. Each record gives: V gene, clone size, D gene, J gene, CDR3 DNA, CDR3 protein. A D gene is named only where the DNA matches it firmly. Clone size appears in some rows only: once, few, many, or a class for an expanded clone.

TRBV6-1	-	-	TRBJ1-3	TGTGCCAGCAGTGACCACTTCCCGGGGGTCTCTGGAAACACCATATATTTT	CASSDHFPGVSGNTIYF
TRBV6-5	-	TRBD1	TRBJ1-2	TGTGCCAGCTTAGGGACAGGGGACCACTATGGCTACACCTTC	CASLGTGDHYGYTF
TRBV5-4	-	-	TRBJ1-1	TGTGCCAGCAGCTTGACGGTCCTTACCACTGAAGCTTTCTTT	CASSLTVLTTEAFF
TRBV11-2	once	-	TRBJ2-3	TGTGCCAGCAGCCCAGGTGCCGGTAGCACAGATACGCAGTATTTT	CASSPGAGSTDTQYF
TRBV7-9	-	TRBD2	TRBJ2-1	TGTGCCAGCAGCCTCGGACTAGCGGGAGTAGTCCATGAGCAGTTCTTC	CASSLGLAGVVHEQFF
TRBV5-6	-	-	TRBJ1-2	TGTGCCAGCAGCTCCGGACAGTTTCCTGCAGGCTTC	CASSSGQFPAGF
TRBV7-7	-	-	TRBJ2-1	TGTGCTAGCAGCTTAGATTTCAGGGGCTACAATGAGCAGTTCTTC	CASSLDFRGYNEQFF
TRBV13	-	-	TRBJ2-7	TGTGCCAGCAGCTCCACGGTTGGGGCAGACGCTACGACGCAGTACTTC	CASSSTVGADATTQYF
TRBV11-3	-	TRBD2	TRBJ2-3	TGTGCCAGCAGCGAGGGACTAGCTGCAGATACGCAGTATTTT	CASSEGLAADTQYF
TRBV7-9	once	TRBD2	TRBJ2-1	TGTGCCAGCAGCCCCCGAGGTAGCGGGAGTATTAGGGAGCAGTTCTTC	CASSPRGSGSIREQFF
TRBV11-2	-	-	TRBJ2-7	TGTGCCAGCAGCACAGGACAGACCTACGAGCAGTACTTC	CASSTGQTYEQYF
TRBV2	-	-	TRBJ1-1	TGTGCCAGCAGTGACCCCCGGGTGCTTGAAGCTTTCTTT	CASSDPRVLEAFF
TRBV7-2	-	-	TRBJ2-7	TGTGCCAGCAGCTTAGGGAGGGTCTACGAGCAGTACTTC	CASSLGRVYEQYF
TRBV5-1	-	TRBD2	TRBJ2-1	TGCGCCAGTACACTAGCGACAAGCTCCTACAATGAGCAGTTCTTC	CASTLATSSYNEQFF
TRBV9	-	TRBD1	TRBJ1-2	TGTGCCAGCAGCCAGACAGGGGGCGCATCCTATGGCTACACCTTC	CASSQTGGASYGYTF
TRBV6-5	-	TRBD2	TRBJ2-1	TGTGCCAGCAGTTCGACTAGCGGTACCTACAATGAGCAGTTCTTC	CASSSTSGTYNEQFF
TRBV7-2	-	-	TRBJ2-2	TGTGCCAGCAGCTTAGATCTCGGGGTAGCGGCCACCGGGGAGCTGTTTTTT	CASSLDLGVAATGELFF
TRBV7-2	-	TRBD2	TRBJ2-2	TGTGCCAGCAGCCCTAGACTAGCGGGGCCCGGGGAGCTGTTTTTT	CASSPRLAGPGELFF
TRBV5-8	once	TRBD1	TRBJ1-3	TGTGCCAGCAGCTGGGGGACAGGGGGAAACACCATATATTTT	CASSWGTGGNTIYF
TRBV6-1	-	TRBD2	TRBJ2-7	TGTGCCAGCAGGGGACTAGCGGGAGCCAACTACGAGCAGTACTTC	CASRGLAGANYEQYF
TRBV19	-	-	TRBJ2-5	TGTGCCAGTAGTATTGACGGGGAAGAGACCCAGTACTTC	CASSIDGEETQYF
TRBV19	-	-	TRBJ2-1	TGTGCCAGTAGTCGAATAGCGTTAGCCCCTACGGGCAATGAGCAGTTCTTC	CASSRIALAPTGNEQFF
TRBV28	-	-	TRBJ1-4	TGTGCCAGCAGTCTCCCCACGGGGGGGTGGTACGAAAAACTGTTTTTT	CASSLPTGGWYEKLFF
TRBV19	-	TRBD1	TRBJ2-7	TGTGCCAGTAGTAGCGGGACAGGGATCTACGAGCAGTACTTC	CASSSGTGIYEQYF
TRBV5-6	once	-	TRBJ1-2	TGTGCCAGCAGCACGGGGACATCCTTCTATGGCTACACCTTC	CASSTGTSFYGYTF
TRBV19	-	-	TRBJ2-7	TGTGCCAGTAGTGCCCGACACCTCTACGAGCAGTACTTC	CASSARHLYEQYF
TRBV25-1	once	-	TRBJ2-7	TGTGCCAGCAGTGAATACTCCCGGGACACTGCCTACGAGCAGTACTTC	CASSEYSRDTAYEQYF
TRBV6-6	-	-	TRBJ1-5	TGTGCCAGCAGTTATAGGGTGGAAGGGGCACAACCCCAGCATTTT	CASSYRVEGAQPQHF
TRBV14	-	-	TRBJ2-2	TGTGCCAGCAGCCAAGTTATAGCAGGGTTCACCGGGGAGCTGTTTTTT	CASSQVIAGFTGELFF
TRBV10-1	-	-	TRBJ2-7	TGCGCCAGCAGTGATTCGGTCCGGGACAATCGTAAGCAGTACTTC	CASSDSVRDNRKQYF
TRBV7-4	-	-	TRBJ1-5	TGTGCCAGCAGCTTAAATCGCACACACAATCAGCCCCAGCATTTT	CASSLNRTHNQPQHF
TRBV30	-	-	TRBJ2-3	TGTGCCTGGAGTTCCACTAGCACAGATACGCAGTATTTT	CAWSSTSTDTQYF
TRBV6-5	once	-	TRBJ1-1	TGTGCCAGCAGTTACTCGAGTATAGGGACAACTGAAGCTTTCTTT	CASSYSSIGTTEAFF
TRBV4-2	-	-	TRBJ2-3	TGTGCCAGCAGCCAAGAATTTGCGGGCCACGCAGATACGCAGTATTTT	CASSQEFAGHADTQYF
TRBV27	-	TRBD2	TRBJ2-1	TGTGCCAGCAGTCACGGGACTAGCGGGAACAATGAGCAGTTCTTC	CASSHGTSGNNEQFF
TRBV29-1	-	TRBD2	TRBJ2-7	TGCAGCGTTGAGAGCCGACTAGCGGGAGGGCCGGGCGAGCAGTACTTC	CSVESRLAGGPGEQYF
TRBV7-8	-	TRBD2	TRBJ2-1	TGTGCCAGCAGCTTTAGTCTAGCGGGAGAAGGCAATGAGCAGTTCTTC	CASSFSLAGEGNEQFF
TRBV7-2	once	-	TRBJ2-5	TGTGCCAGCAGCTTAGAGTTCACGGGACTCTGGATGGAGACCCAGTACTTC	CASSLEFTGLWMETQYF
TRBV7-2	-	TRBD2	TRBJ2-1	TGTGCCAGCAGCTTAGAGGGAGGGGCGGGAGTTATACAAGATGAGCAGTTCTTC	CASSLEGGAGVIQDEQFF
TRBV11-3	-	-	TRBJ2-5	TGTGCCAGCAGCTTAGGAGCCGGGAGACAAGAGACCCAGTACTTC	CASSLGAGRQETQYF
TRBV10-3	-	-	TRBJ2-7	TGTGCCATCAGAGGGACTGCCTACGAGCAGTACTTC	CAIRGTAYEQYF
TRBV7-9	-	-	TRBJ2-7	TGTGCCAGCAGCTTAGTTGCTGGGACTCAATACGAGCAGTACTTC	CASSLVAGTQYEQYF
TRBV7-2	once	-	TRBJ2-1	TGTGCCAGCAGCGCGGCCCCCGGGACACCCTACAATGAGCAGTTCTTC	CASSAAPGTPYNEQFF
TRBV11-2	-	TRBD2	TRBJ2-1	TGTGCCAGCAGCTTAGTAGCTAGCGGGACGTGGAATGAGCAGTTCTTC	CASSLVASGTWNEQFF
TRBV6-1	-	TRBD1	TRBJ1-4	TGTGCCAGCAGCCTTTCCAGGGGGAAGGAGGAACTGTTTTTT	CASSLSRGKEELFF
TRBV5-6	once	-	TRBJ2-3	TGTGCCAGCAGCGTAGACAGTTACACAGATACGCAGTATTTT	CASSVDSYTDTQYF
TRBV10-3	-	-	TRBJ2-2	TGTGCCATCAGTGACCTGGGGCGGGATAACACCGGGGAGCTGTTTTTT	CAISDLGRDNTGELFF
TRBV27	-	-	TRBJ2-7	TGTGCCAGCTCTAGCGCCTACAATTCCTACGAGCAGTACTTC	CASSSAYNSYEQYF
TRBV28	-	-	TRBJ2-3	TGTGCCAGCAGTTTGGGCCGGCTCACAGATACGCAGTATTTT	CASSLGRLTDTQYF
TRBV10-3	-	TRBD1	TRBJ1-1	TGTGCCATCAGTGAACAGGGGGCTGAAGCTTTCTTT	CAISEQGAEAFF
TRBV11-3	-	-	TRBJ2-4	TGTGCCAGCAGCCCCGGGAACATTCAGTACTTC	CASSPGNIQYF
TRBV6-5	-	-	TRBJ2-7	TGTGCCAGCAGTTTAGGGGGTAACTACGAGCAGTACTTC	CASSLGGNYEQYF
TRBV2	-	-	TRBJ1-5	TGTGCCAGCAGACAGACCAATCAGCCCCAGCATTTT	CASRQTNQPQHF
TRBV7-9	-	-	TRBJ2-2	TGTGCCAGCAGCTTGGGGGCGGGCCCGAACACCGGGGAGCTGTTTTTT	CASSLGAGPNTGELFF
TRBV5-1	-	TRBD1	TRBJ2-7	TGCGCCAGCAGCTTGTCACAGGGGAGTCAAGGATACGAGCAGTACTTC	CASSLSQGSQGYEQYF
TRBV5-1	-	TRBD1	TRBJ2-7	TGCGCCAGCAGCCCAGGGGGCCCCTACGAGCAGTACTTC	CASSPGGPYEQYF
TRBV5-1	-	TRBD1	TRBJ1-1	TGCGCCAGCAGTTACGGACAGGGAGGATATGAAGCTTTCTTT	CASSYGQGGYEAFF
TRBV29-1	-	-	TRBJ1-1	TGCAGCGTTGACCAGGACGGGACATTCTCTGAAGCTTTCTTT	CSVDQDGTFSEAFF
TRBV9	-	-	TRBJ2-7	TGTGCCAGCAGCGTAGATACTCTTCCCCTCTACGAGCAGTACTTC	CASSVDTLPLYEQYF